These T cell receptor beta chains were read from a single sample in a study of regulatory T cells in long-lasting Graves disease. TCRdb independently ran MiXCR on the multiplex PCR reads; one entry per CDR3 protein. The data show roughly 400,000 distinct CDR3 sequences, around 16% seen once. This sample also appeared in a second study, on T cells in Graves' hyperthyroidism and ophthalmopathy.

Sequencing used peripheral blood mononuclear cells (PBMCs), obtained at new diagnosis, from a patient treated with antithyroid drugs. The receptor source for this set is a woman between 40 and 50 years old with Graves disease. Both conserved end residues are part of each CDR3. D genes are given only for firm matches. Clone size is shown for a subset of rows, as once, few, many or a class of expanded clone.

CDR3 protein: CASSTVLGTVHTEAFF
CDR3 DNA: TGTGCCAGCAGCACAGTCCTAGGGACAGTGCACACTGAAGCTTTCTTT
J gene: TRBJ1-1
D gene: TRBD1
V gene: TRBV27
clone size: many

CDR3 protein: CASSLDFRQGEANEQFF
CDR3 DNA: TGTGCCAGCAGCTTAGATTTTCGACAGGGGGAAGCCAATGAGCAGTTCTTC
J gene: TRBJ2-1
D gene: TRBD1
V gene: TRBV11-3
clone size: many

CDR3 protein: CASSIMGGRRTYNEQFF
CDR3 DNA: TGTGCCAGTAGTATAATGGGCGGGAGAAGGACCTACAATGAGCAGTTCTTC
J gene: TRBJ2-1
D gene: TRBD2
V gene: TRBV19
clone size: NA

CDR3 protein: CSVTPSGANVLTF
CDR3 DNA: TGCAGCGTTACTCCCTCTGGGGCCAACGTCCTGACTTTC
J gene: TRBJ2-6
D gene: NA
V gene: TRBV29-1
clone size: few

CDR3 protein: CASRRTGGGTEAFF
CDR3 DNA: TGTGCCAGCAGGCGGACAGGGGGTGGGACTGAAGCTTTCTTT
J gene: TRBJ1-1
D gene: TRBD1
V gene: TRBV6-1
clone size: many

CDR3 protein: CASRPNRGSFYGYTF
CDR3 DNA: TGTGCCAGCAGACCAAACAGGGGGTCGTTTTATGGCTACACCTTC
J gene: TRBJ1-2
D gene: TRBD1
V gene: TRBV28
clone size: many

CDR3 protein: CASSIRQGRLQTGNTIYF
CDR3 DNA: TGTGCCAGCAGTATCCGACAGGGACGACTTCAAACGGGAAACACCATATATTTT
J gene: TRBJ1-3
D gene: TRBD1
V gene: TRBV6-1
clone size: many

CDR3 protein: CASSVTSSNTDTQYF
CDR3 DNA: TGTGCCAGCAGCGTGACTAGTTCTAACACAGATACGCAGTATTTT
J gene: TRBJ2-3
D gene: NA
V gene: TRBV9
clone size: few

CDR3 protein: CASSQAEIYTGELFF
CDR3 DNA: TGTGCCAGCAGCCAAGCCGAAATTTACACCGGGGAGCTGTTTTTT
J gene: TRBJ2-2
D gene: NA
V gene: TRBV3-1
clone size: NA

CDR3 protein: CASKSPSGANVLTF
CDR3 DNA: TGTGCCAGCAAGTCCCCTTCTGGGGCCAACGTCCTGACTTTC
J gene: TRBJ2-6
D gene: NA
V gene: TRBV27
clone size: many

CDR3 protein: CASSPAISEQYF
CDR3 DNA: TGTGCCAGCAGTCCCGCAATCAGCGAGCAGTACTTC
J gene: TRBJ2-7
D gene: NA
V gene: TRBV12-3/TRBV12-4
clone size: NA

CDR3 protein: CASRPWGPLYEQYF
CDR3 DNA: TGTGCCAGCAGGCCGTGGGGGCCCCTCTACGAGCAGTACTTC
J gene: TRBJ2-7
D gene: NA
V gene: TRBV27
clone size: many

CDR3 protein: CASSLTGGHQETQYF
CDR3 DNA: TGTGCCAGCAGCTTGACAGGGGGCCACCAAGAGACCCAGTACTTC
J gene: TRBJ2-5
D gene: TRBD1
V gene: TRBV7-3
clone size: many

CDR3 protein: CASSLLLAANNEQFF
CDR3 DNA: TGTGCCAGCAGTTTATTACTAGCGGCAAACAATGAGCAGTTCTTC
J gene: TRBJ2-1
D gene: TRBD2
V gene: TRBV27
clone size: NA

CDR3 protein: CASSNSNTEAFF
CDR3 DNA: TGTGCCAGCAGCAACAGTAACACTGAAGCTTTCTTT
J gene: TRBJ1-1
D gene: NA
V gene: TRBV7-2
clone size: many

CDR3 protein: CASSFSARRKVSYNEQFF
CDR3 DNA: TGTGCCAGCAGCTTTTCGGCTAGGCGGAAAGTATCTTACAATGAGCAGTTCTTC
J gene: TRBJ2-1
D gene: NA
V gene: TRBV11-2
clone size: many

CDR3 protein: CASTRDRNTYGYTF
CDR3 DNA: TGTGCCAGCACCCGGGACAGAAACACCTATGGCTACACCTTC
J gene: TRBJ1-2
D gene: TRBD1
V gene: TRBV6-1
clone size: many

CDR3 protein: CSAEVGTEAFF
CDR3 DNA: TGCAGTGCTGAAGTGGGGACTGAAGCTTTCTTT
J gene: TRBJ1-1
D gene: NA
V gene: TRBV20-1
clone size: NA

CDR3 protein: CASSGPWAEAFF
CDR3 DNA: TGTGCCAGTAGTGGCCCGTGGGCTGAAGCTTTCTTT
J gene: TRBJ1-1
D gene: NA
V gene: TRBV19
clone size: many

CDR3 protein: CASSSGTGGFEKLFF
CDR3 DNA: TGTGCCAGCAGCTCGGGGACAGGGGGCTTTGAAAAACTGTTTTTT
J gene: TRBJ1-4
D gene: TRBD1
V gene: TRBV11-3
clone size: many